The next 5 T cell receptor beta chains were all read from a single sample in a study of blood T cell repertoires in COVID-19. The data were produced by immunoSEQ multiplex PCR, yet TCRdb's version contains in-frame clones alone and is incomplete. Of tens of thousands of clones in the sample, around 85% were seen once. The sequencing input was peripheral blood. These TCRs come from a human donor in a cohort sampled during active COVID-19.

The gene calls are TRBV7-2 and TRBJ2-3; D gene uncertain. Germline assignment: CDR1 SGHTA and CDR2 FQGNSA. The CDR3 runs 15 residues. V was trimmed by 0 bases and J by 2 bases, leaving 9 bases between them. The DNA of the CDR3 is TGTGCCAGCAGCTTAGCTTCTCTTATCACAGATACGCAGTATTTT. Its translation: CASSLASLITDTQYF.

The chain carries TRBV7-6 and TRBJ2-7, with 7 bases identical to TRBD1. The germline V gene has CDR1 SGHVS and CDR2 FNYEAQ. V dropped 5 bases and J dropped 0; count of bases not matched to a gene: 4. The CDR3 length is 14 residues. In DNA form, the CDR3 reads TGTGCCAGCAGCAAAAGGGACAGCTCCTACGAGCAGTACTTC. Amino acid sequence: CASSKRDSSYEQYF.

The gene calls are TRBV27 and TRBJ2-7; 12 nucleotides line up with TRBD2. The J segment lost 2 bases and the V segment lost 5 bases, leaving 16 bases of the junction unmatched. CDR3 size: 19 residues. The germline V gene encodes CDR1 MNHEY and CDR2 SMNVEV (reference sequence). CDR3 bases: TGTGCCAGCAGTCTCCAGCTAGCGGGAGGGGTAAAAGGGCCCTACGAGCAGTACTTC. Its translation: CASSLQLAGGVKGPYEQYF.

This clone has only one observation. V gene TRBV4-1 combines with J gene TRBJ2-2, with 10 bases matching TRBD2. V lost 0 bases to trimming and J lost 4 bases; unmatched junction nucleotides: 8. Looked up from germline, CDR1 is MGHRA and CDR2 is YSYEKL. The CDR3 sequence is 18 residues long. The DNA of the CDR3 is TGCGCCAGCAGCCAAGATCCTAGCGGGAGTCGGGGCACCGGGGAGCTGTTTTTT. Its protein product is CASSQDPSGSRGTGELFF.

The rearrangement uses TRBV19 and TRBJ1-2, with TRBD1 identical over 7 bases. The junction had 7 bases not matched to a gene; V was cut back by 10 bases and J by 2 bases. The CDR3 loop spans 13 amino acids. Germline-derived CDR1 and CDR2 are LNHDA and SQIVND (reference sequence). CDR3 sequence: CATNRGLNYGYTF. The DNA for the CDR3 is TGTGCCACCAACAGGGGTCTCAACTATGGCTACACCTTC.